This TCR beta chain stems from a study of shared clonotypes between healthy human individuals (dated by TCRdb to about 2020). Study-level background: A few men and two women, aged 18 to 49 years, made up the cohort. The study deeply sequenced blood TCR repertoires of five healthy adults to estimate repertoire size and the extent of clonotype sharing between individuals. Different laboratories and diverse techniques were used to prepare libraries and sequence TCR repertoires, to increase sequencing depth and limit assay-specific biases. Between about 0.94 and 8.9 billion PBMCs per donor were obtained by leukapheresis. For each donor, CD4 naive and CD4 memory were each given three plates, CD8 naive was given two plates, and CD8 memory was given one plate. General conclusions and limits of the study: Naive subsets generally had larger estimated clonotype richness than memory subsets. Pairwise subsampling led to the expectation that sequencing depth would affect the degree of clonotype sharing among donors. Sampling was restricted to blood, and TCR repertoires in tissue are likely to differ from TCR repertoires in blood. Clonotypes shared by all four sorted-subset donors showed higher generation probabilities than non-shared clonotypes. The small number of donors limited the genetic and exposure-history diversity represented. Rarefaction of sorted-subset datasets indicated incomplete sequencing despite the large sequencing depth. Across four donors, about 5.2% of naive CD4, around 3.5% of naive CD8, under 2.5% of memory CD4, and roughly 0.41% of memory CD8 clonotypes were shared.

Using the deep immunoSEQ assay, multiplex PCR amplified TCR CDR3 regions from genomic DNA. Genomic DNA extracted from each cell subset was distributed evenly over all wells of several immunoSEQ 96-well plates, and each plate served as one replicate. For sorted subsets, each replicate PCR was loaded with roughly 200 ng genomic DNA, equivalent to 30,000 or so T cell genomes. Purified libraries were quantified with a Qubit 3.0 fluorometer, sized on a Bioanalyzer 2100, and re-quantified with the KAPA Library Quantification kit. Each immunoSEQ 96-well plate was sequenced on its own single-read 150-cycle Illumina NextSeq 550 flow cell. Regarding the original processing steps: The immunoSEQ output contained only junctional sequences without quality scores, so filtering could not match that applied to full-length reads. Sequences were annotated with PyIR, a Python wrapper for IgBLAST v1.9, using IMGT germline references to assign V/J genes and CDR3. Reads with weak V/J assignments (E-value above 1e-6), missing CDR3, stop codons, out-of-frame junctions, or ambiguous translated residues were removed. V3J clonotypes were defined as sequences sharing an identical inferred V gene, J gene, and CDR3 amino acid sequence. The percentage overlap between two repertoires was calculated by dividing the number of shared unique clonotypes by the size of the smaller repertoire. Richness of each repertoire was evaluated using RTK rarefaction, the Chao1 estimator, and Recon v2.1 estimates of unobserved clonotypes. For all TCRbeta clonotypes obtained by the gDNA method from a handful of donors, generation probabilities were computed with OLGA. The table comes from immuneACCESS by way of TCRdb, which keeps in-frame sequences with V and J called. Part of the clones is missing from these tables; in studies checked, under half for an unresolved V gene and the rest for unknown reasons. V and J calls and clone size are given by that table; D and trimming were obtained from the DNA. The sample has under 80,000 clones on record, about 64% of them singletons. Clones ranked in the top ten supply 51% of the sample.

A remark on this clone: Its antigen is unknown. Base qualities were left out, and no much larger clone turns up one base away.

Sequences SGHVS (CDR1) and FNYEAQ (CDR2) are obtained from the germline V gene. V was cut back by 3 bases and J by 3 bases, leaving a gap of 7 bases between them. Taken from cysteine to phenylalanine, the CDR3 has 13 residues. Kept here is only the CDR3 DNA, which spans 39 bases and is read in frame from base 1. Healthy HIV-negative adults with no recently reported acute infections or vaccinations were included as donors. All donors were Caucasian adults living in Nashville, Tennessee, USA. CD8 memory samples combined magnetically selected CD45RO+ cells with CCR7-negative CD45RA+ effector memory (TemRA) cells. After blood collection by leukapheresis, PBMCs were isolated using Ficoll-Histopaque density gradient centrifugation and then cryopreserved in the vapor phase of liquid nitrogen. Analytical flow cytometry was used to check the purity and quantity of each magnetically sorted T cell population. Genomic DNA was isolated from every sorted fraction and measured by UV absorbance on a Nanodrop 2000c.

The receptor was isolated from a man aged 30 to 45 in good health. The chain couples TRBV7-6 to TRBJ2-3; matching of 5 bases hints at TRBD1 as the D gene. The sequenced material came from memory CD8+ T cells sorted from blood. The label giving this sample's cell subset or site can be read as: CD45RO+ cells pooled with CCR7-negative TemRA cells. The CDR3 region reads CASSFDRTDTQYF. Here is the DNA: TGTGCCAGCAGCTTCGACAGAACAGATACGCAGTATTTT.